The clone carrying this TCR beta chain was detected only once. These data originate in a study of CD8 T cells in Susac syndrome. Reverse transcription of roughly 0.5 to 1 ug RNA was performed with random hexamers. A multiplex approach, immunoSEQ multiplex PCR, amplified TCR beta CDR3 across 54 Vbeta and 13 Jbeta. Each CDR3 protein is one row after TCRdb ran MiXCR on the immunoSEQ multiplex PCR reads. This sample carries 100,000 to 150,000 distinct CDR3 sequences, 90% to 95% of them seen once, and the ten largest clones take around 0.078%. There are 15 residues in the CDR3. Trimming pared 5 bases from V and 5 bases from J, leaving 18 bases between. The V gene's germline CDR1 is SGHAT and CDR2 FQNNGV. TCR beta was sequenced from blood CD8+ and CD4+ T cells. The controls, all healthy donors, were matched for age and sex. TEMRA cells were FACS-enriched, and CD8+ and CD4+ T cells were isolated negatively.

The genes are TRBV11-2 and TRBJ1-2; D might be TRBD1 (6 bases). This clonotype was sampled from a human donor in good health. The sequenced sample consisted of CD4+ T cells from PBMCs. The CDR3 DNA is TGTGCCAGCAGCCCGAGGGGGGGCGCGCATTATGGCTACACCTTC. Its protein is CASSPRGGAHYGYTF.